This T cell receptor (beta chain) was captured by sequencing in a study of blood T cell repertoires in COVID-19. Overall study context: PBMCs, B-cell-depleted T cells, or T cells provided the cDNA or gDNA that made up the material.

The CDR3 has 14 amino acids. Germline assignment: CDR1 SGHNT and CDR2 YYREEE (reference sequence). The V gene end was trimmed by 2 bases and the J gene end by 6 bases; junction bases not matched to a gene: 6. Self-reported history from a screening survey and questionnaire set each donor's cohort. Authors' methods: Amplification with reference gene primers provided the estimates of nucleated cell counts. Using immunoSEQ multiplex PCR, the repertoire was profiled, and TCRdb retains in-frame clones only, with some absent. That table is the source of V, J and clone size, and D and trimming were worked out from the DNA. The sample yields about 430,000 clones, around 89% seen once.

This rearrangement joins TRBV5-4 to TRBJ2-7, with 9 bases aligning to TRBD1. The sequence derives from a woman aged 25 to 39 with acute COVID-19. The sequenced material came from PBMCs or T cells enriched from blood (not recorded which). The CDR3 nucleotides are TGTGCCAGCAGCTTTGACAGGGGGGCTTCCGAGCAGTACTTC. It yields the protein CASSFDRGASEQYF.